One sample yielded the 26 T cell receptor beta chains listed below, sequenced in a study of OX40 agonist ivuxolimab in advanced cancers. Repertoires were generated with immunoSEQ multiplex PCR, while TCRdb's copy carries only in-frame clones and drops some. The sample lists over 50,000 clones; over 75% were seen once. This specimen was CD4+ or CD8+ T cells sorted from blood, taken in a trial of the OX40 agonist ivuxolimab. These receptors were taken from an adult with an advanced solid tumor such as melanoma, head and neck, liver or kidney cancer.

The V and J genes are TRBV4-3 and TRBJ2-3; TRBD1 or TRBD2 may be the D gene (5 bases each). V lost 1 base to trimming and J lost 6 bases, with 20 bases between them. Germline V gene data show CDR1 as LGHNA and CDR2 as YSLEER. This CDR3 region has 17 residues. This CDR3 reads CASSQVGDGGSSDTQYF. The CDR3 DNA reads TGCGCCAGCAGCCAAGTGGGGGACGGCGGCAGTTCGGATACGCAGTATTTT.

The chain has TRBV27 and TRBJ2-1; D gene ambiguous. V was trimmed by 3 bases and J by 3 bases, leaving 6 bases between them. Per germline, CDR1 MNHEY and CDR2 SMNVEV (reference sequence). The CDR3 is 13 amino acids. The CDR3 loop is CASSLVVYNEQFF. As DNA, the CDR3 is TGTGCCAGCAGTTTGGTAGTCTACAATGAGCAGTTCTTC.

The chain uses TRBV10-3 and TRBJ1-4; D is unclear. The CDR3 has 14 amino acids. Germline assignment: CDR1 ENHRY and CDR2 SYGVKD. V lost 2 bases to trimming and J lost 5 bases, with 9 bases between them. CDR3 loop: CAISETSVNEKLFF. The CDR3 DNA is TGTGCCATCAGTGAGACGTCCGTGAATGAAAAACTGTTTTTT.

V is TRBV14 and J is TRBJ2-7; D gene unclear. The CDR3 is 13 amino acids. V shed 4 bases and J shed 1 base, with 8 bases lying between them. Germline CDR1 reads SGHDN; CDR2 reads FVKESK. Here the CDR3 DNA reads TGTGCCAGCAGCCCCGGAAGTTCCTACGAGCAGTACTTC. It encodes CASSPGSSYEQYF.

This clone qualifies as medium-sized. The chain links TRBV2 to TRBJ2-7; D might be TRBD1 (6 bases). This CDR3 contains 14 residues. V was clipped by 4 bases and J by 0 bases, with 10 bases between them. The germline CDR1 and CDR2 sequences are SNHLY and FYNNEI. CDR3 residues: CASSVTGDSYEQYF. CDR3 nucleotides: TGTGCCAGCAGTGTGACAGGAGACTCCTACGAGCAGTACTTC.

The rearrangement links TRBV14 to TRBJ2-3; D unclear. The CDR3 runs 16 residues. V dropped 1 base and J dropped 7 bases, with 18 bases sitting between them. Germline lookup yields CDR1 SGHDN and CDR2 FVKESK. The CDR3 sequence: CASSQGPALARNTQYF. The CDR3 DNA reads TGTGCCAGCAGCCAAGGGCCTGCTCTCGCCCGAAATACGCAGTATTTT. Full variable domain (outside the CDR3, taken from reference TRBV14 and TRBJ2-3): EAGVTQFPSHSVIEKGQTVTLRCDPISGHDNLYWYRRVMGKEIKFLLHFVKESKQDESGMPNNRFLAERTGGTYSTLKVQPAELEDSGVYFCASSQGPALARNTQYFGPGTRLTVL.

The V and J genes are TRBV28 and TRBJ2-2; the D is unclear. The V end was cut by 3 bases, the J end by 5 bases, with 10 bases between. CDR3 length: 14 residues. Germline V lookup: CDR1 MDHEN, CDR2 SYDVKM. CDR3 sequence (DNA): TGTGCCAGCAGTTTTAAGAGCGATACCGGGGAGCTGTTTTTT. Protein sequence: CASSFKSDTGELFF.

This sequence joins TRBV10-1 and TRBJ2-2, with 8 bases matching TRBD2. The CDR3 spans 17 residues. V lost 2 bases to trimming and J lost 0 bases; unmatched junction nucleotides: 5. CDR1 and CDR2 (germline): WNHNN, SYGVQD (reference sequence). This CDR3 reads CASSEKELAANTGELFF. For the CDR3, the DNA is TGCGCCAGCAGTGAGAAGGAACTAGCGGCGAACACCGGGGAGCTGTTTTTT.

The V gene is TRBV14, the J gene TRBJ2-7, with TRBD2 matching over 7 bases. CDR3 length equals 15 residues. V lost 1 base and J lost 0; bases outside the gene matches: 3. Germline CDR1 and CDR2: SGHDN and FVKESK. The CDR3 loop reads CASSQVAGGSYEQYF. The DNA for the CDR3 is TGTGCCAGCAGCCAAGTAGCGGGTGGCTCCTACGAGCAGTACTTC. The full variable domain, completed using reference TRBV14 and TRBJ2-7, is EAGVTQFPSHSVIEKGQTVTLRCDPISGHDNLYWYRRVMGKEIKFLLHFVKESKQDESGMPNNRFLAERTGGTYSTLKVQPAELEDSGVYFCASSQVAGGSYEQYFGPGTRLTVT.

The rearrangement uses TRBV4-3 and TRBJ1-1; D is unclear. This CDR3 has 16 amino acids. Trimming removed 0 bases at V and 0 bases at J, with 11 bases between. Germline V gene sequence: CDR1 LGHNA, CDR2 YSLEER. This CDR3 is CASSQDRAIMNTEAFF. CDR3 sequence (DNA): TGCGCCAGCAGCCAAGATCGGGCGATTATGAACACTGAAGCTTTCTTT.

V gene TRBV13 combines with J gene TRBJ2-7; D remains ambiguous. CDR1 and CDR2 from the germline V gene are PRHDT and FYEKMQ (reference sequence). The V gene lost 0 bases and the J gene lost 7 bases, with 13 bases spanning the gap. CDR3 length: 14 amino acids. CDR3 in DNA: TGTGCCAGCAGCTTAGGGTCTATCCCTTTTGAGCAGTACTTC. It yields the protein CASSLGSIPFEQYF.

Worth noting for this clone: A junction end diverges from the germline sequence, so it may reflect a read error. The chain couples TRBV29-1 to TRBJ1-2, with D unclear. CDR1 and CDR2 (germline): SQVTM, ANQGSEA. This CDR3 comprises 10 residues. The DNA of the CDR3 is TGCAGCGTCGAAGCCCATGCCTACACCTTC. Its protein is CSVEAHAYTF.

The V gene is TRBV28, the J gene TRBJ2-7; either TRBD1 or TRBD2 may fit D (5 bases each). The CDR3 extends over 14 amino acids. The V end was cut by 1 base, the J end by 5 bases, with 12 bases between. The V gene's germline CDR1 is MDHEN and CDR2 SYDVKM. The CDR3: CASSLFGRGDEQYF. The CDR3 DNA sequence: TGTGCCAGCAGTTTATTTGGTCGGGGCGACGAGCAGTACTTC.

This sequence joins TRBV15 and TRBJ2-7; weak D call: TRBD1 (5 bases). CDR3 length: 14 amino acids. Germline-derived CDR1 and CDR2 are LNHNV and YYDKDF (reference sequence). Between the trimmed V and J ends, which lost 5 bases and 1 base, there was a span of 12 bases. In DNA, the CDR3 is TGTGCCACCAGCTCGAAGGGGCGGTCCTACGAGCAGTACTTC. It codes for CATSSKGRSYEQYF.

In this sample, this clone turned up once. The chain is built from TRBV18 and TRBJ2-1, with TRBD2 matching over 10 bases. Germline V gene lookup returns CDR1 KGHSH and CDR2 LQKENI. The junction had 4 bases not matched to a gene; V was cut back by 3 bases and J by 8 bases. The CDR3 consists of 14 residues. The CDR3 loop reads CASSPGTSVHEQFF. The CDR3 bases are TGTGCCAGCTCACCCGGGACTAGCGTCCATGAGCAGTTCTTC. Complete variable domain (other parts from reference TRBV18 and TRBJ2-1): NAGVMQNPRHLVRRRGQEARLRCSPMKGHSHVYWYRQLPEEGLKFMVYLQKENIIDESGMPKERFSAEFPKEGPSILRIQQVVRGDSAAYFCASSPGTSVHEQFFGPGTRLTVL.

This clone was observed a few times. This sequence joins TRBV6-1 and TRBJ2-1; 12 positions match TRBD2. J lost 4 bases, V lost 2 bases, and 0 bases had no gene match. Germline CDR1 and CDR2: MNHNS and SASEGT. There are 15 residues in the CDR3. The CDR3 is CASSELAGGYNEQFF. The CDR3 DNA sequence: TGTGCCAGCAGTGAACTAGCGGGAGGGTACAATGAGCAGTTCTTC.

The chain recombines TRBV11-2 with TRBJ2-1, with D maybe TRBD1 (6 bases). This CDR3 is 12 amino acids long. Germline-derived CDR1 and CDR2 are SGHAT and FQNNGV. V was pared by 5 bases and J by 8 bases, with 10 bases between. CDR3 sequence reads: CASSPQGDEQFF. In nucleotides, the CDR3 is TGTGCCAGCAGCCCACAGGGAGATGAGCAGTTCTTC.

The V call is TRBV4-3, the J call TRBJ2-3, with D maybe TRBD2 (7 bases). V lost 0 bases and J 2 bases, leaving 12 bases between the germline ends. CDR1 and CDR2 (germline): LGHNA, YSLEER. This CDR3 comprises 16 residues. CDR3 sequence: CASSQEGGGTTDTQYF. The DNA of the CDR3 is TGCGCCAGCAGCCAAGAAGGGGGGGGGACCACAGATACGCAGTATTTT.

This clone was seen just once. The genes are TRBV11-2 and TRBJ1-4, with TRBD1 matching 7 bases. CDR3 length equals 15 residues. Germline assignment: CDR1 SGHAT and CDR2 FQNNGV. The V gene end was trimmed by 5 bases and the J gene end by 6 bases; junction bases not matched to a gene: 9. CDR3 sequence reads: CASSRTGEGDEKLFF. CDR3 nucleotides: TGTGCCAGCAGCAGAACAGGGGAGGGAGATGAAAAACTGTTTTTT.

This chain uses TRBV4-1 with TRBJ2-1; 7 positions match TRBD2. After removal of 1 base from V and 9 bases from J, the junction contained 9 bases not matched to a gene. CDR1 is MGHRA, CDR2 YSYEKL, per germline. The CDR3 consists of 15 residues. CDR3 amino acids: CASSQVKRDSSEQFF. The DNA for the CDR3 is TGCGCCAGCAGCCAAGTGAAGCGGGATTCAAGTGAGCAGTTCTTC.

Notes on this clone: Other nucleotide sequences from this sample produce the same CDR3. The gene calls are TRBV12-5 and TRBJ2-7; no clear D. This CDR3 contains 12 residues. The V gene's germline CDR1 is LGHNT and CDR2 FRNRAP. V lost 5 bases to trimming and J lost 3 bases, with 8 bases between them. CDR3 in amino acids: CASGLSNYEQYF. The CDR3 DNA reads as TGTGCTAGTGGTCTATCGAACTACGAGCAGTACTTC.

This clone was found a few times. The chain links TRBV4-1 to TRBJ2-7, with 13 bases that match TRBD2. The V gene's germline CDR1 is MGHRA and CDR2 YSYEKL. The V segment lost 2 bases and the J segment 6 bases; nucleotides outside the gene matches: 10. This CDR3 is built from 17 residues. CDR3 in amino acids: CASSQLTSGRAQSEQYF. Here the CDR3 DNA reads TGCGCCAGCAGCCAACTCACTAGCGGGAGGGCCCAGAGCGAGCAGTACTTC.

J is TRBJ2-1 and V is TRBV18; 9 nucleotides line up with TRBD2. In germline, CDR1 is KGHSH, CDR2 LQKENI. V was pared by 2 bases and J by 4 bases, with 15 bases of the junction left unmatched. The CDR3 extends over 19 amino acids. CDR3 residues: CASSPGASGTTKEYNEQFF. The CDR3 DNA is TGTGCCAGCTCACCAGGGGCTAGCGGGACCACCAAAGAATACAATGAGCAGTTCTTC.

The CDR3 here is CASSQGLAGGPGTGELFF. For the CDR3, the DNA is TGCGCCAGCAGCCAGGGACTAGCGGGAGGTCCTGGCACCGGGGAGCTGTTTTTT. The V gene is TRBV4-1, the J gene TRBJ2-2; 15 bases align to TRBD2. There are 18 residues in the CDR3. CDR1 and CDR2 from the germline V gene are MGHRA and YSYEKL. The ends lost 3 bases at V and 4 bases at J; junction bases unmatched: 6.

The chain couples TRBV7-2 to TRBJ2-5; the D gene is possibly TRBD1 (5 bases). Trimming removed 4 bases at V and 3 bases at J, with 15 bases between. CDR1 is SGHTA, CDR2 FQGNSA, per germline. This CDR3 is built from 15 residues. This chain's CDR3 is CASSSVGGREETQYF. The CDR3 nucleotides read TGTGCCAGCAGCTCGGTGGGCGGCAGGGAAGAGACCCAGTACTTC.

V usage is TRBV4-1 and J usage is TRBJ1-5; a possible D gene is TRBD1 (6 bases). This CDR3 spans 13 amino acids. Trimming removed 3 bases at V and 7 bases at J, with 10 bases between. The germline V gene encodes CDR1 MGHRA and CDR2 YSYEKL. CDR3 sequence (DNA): TGCGCCAGCAGCCAGATTGGGGGCCAGCCCCAGCATTTT. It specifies CASSQIGGQPQHF.